Listed below are T cell receptor beta chains from one sample, sequenced in a study of cytomegalovirus exposure and HLA in healthy donors. Here immunoSEQ multiplex PCR was the method, and the copy in TCRdb shows in-frame clones only, minus some. The table has about 150,000 clones, around 80% seen once; the top ten hold around 13%. Sequences were obtained from PBMCs. Every receptor here comes from a man between 40 and 49 years old in good health and CMV-seropositive. Each CDR3 is given with its conserved first and last residue. D genes are given only for firm matches. The size entry is marked missing in some rows and otherwise reads once, few, many or a size class.

v_call	j_call	d_call	clone_size	cdr3_aa	cdr3_nt
TRBV2	TRBJ2-3	TRBD2	NA	CASSSGGTDTQYF	TGTGCCAGCTCTAGCGGGGGTACAGATACGCAGTATTTT
TRBV6-4	TRBJ2-1	TRBD2	NA	CASLPPSGRARDEQFF	TGTGCCAGCCTCCCACCTAGCGGGAGGGCCCGTGATGAGCAGTTCTTC
TRBV7-2	TRBJ2-7	NA	NA	CASSARSQGYERQYF	TGTGCCAGCAGCGCCCGATCCCAGGGGTACGAGCGGCAGTACTTC
TRBV5-6	TRBJ2-7	TRBD1	NA	CASSPGQGRAYEQYF	TGTGCCAGCAGCCCCGGACAGGGCCGCGCCTACGAGCAGTACTTC
TRBV2	TRBJ2-7	NA	NA	CASSSDRAYEQYF	TGTGCCAGCAGCTCGGACAGAGCTTACGAGCAGTACTTC
TRBV27	TRBJ2-2	NA	few	CASSLQVLTNPNTGELFF	TGTGCCAGCAGTTTACAAGTACTAACTAACCCGAACACCGGGGAGCTGTTTTTT
TRBV2	TRBJ1-5	NA	NA	CASSAGVQPQHF	TGTGCCAGCTCGGCAGGGGTACAGCCCCAGCATTTT
TRBV30	TRBJ1-5	NA	once	CAWRGDNSNQPQHF	TGTGCCTGGAGGGGGGACAATAGCAATCAGCCCCAGCATTTT
TRBV28	TRBJ2-1	NA	NA	CASSFEPGVGNEQFF	TGTGCCAGCAGTTTCGAGCCGGGAGTGGGGAATGAGCAGTTCTTC
TRBV11-3	TRBJ2-4	TRBD1	NA	CASSLGQPPLAKNIQYF	TGTGCCAGCAGCTTGGGACAGCCACCCCTAGCCAAAAACATTCAGTACTTC
TRBV16	TRBJ2-7	TRBD1	NA	CASSPGGSVYEQYF	TGTGCCAGCAGCCCAGGGGGCTCGGTCTACGAGCAGTACTTC
TRBV7-9	TRBJ2-7	TRBD2	NA	CSSSPGLAGEYEQYF	TGTTCCAGCAGCCCGGGACTAGCGGGAGAGTACGAGCAGTACTTC
TRBV4-3	TRBJ2-7	NA	NA	CASSRLFGTAGEQYF	TGCGCCAGCAGCCGGCTTTTTGGGACCGCGGGGGAGCAGTACTTC
TRBV6-5	TRBJ2-1	NA	NA	CASSSGTSEYNEQFF	TGTGCCAGCAGTTCCGGGACATCCGAATACAATGAGCAGTTCTTC
TRBV9	TRBJ1-1	NA	NA	CASSVGAQAPNTEAFF	TGTGCCAGCAGCGTAGGCGCGCAGGCACCGAACACTGAAGCTTTCTTT
TRBV10-3	TRBJ1-3	TRBD1	NA	CAIRGGQSSGNTIYF	TGTGCCATCAGGGGGGGACAGAGCTCTGGAAACACCATATATTTT
TRBV18	TRBJ1-2	NA	NA	CASSQGMGAVPGSGYTF	TGTGCCAGCTCACAAGGAATGGGTGCTGTCCCGGGGAGTGGCTACACCTTC
TRBV28	TRBJ1-1	NA	NA	CASSSSGEAFF	TGTGCCAGCAGTTCCTCGGGAGAAGCTTTCTTT
TRBV7-2	TRBJ2-7	TRBD2	NA	CASSLRLPGASGRPEQYF	TGTGCCAGCAGCTTGCGGTTGCCGGGGGCTAGCGGGAGACCCGAGCAGTACTTC
TRBV18	TRBJ1-2	TRBD1	NA	CASSEGQLYGYTF	TGTGCCAGCTCTGAGGGACAGCTCTATGGCTACACCTTC
TRBV7-6	TRBJ2-4	TRBD2	NA	CASSPDGLAGGFDIQYF	TGTGCCAGCAGCCCGGACGGACTAGCGGGAGGTTTTGACATTCAGTACTTC
TRBV9	TRBJ2-7	NA	NA	CASTPDVGRGEQYF	TGTGCCAGCACCCCGGACGTCGGGCGGGGCGAGCAGTACTTC
TRBV2	TRBJ2-6	NA	once	CAGQSSGANGLTF	TGTGCCGGTCAAAGCTCTGGGGCCAACGGCCTGACTTTC
TRBV7-9	TRBJ1-2	TRBD1	NA	CASSLVVGGAYGYTF	TGTGCCAGCAGCTTAGTAGTAGGGGGCGCTTACGGCTACACCTTC
TRBV5-1	TRBJ2-5	TRBD2	NA	CASSNSGYQETQYF	TGCGCCAGCAGCAATAGCGGGTACCAAGAGACCCAGTACTTC
TRBV19	TRBJ2-2	TRBD2	few	CASSTGTSGLPGELFF	TGTGCCAGTAGTACCGGGACTAGCGGTCTCCCCGGGGAGCTGTTTTTT
TRBV27	TRBJ2-1	TRBD1	NA	CASGTGEQFF	TGTGCCAGCGGGACAGGTGAGCAGTTCTTC
TRBV10-3	TRBJ2-1	TRBD2	NA	CAISEPSGWDEQFF	TGTGCCATCAGTGAACCTAGCGGGTGGGATGAGCAGTTCTTC
TRBV7-2	TRBJ2-5	NA	NA	CASSALVGWVETQYF	TGTGCCAGCAGCGCCCTAGTCGGTTGGGTAGAGACCCAGTACTTC
TRBV29-1	TRBJ2-3	TRBD2	NA	CSVFSSGRAFPDTQYF	TGCAGCGTTTTTTCGAGCGGGAGGGCATTTCCGGATACGCAGTATTTT
TRBV5-4	TRBJ2-7	NA	NA	CASSLDLGLEQYF	TGTGCCAGCAGCTTGGACCTGGGGCTCGAGCAGTACTTC
TRBV27	TRBJ2-3	NA	NA	CASTPSGRGAGTDTQYF	TGTGCCAGCACCCCAAGCGGCAGGGGCGCGGGCACAGATACGCAGTATTTT
TRBV7-9	TRBJ2-7	NA	NA	CASSLQGASDEQYF	TGTGCCAGCAGCTTGCAAGGGGCGTCCGACGAGCAGTACTTC
TRBV7-9	TRBJ2-1	TRBD1	once	CSSSVRDRNEQFF	TGTTCCAGCAGCGTCCGGGACAGAAATGAGCAGTTCTTC
TRBV19	TRBJ2-2	TRBD2	NA	CASRDRGGRGSTGELFF	TGTGCCAGTAGGGACCGCGGGGGGAGGGGTTCCACCGGGGAGCTGTTTTTT
TRBV6-1	TRBJ2-2	NA	NA	CASSAVTSKSTGELFF	TGTGCCAGCAGTGCCGTCACTTCGAAGAGCACCGGGGAGCTGTTTTTT
TRBV4-2	TRBJ2-7	TRBD2	NA	CASSQGLGDYEQYF	TGTGCCAGCAGCCAGGGACTAGGGGACTACGAGCAGTACTTC
TRBV19	TRBJ2-1	NA	NA	CASGSNRAELRDEQFF	TGTGCCAGTGGGAGCAACAGGGCCGAGCTACGCGATGAGCAGTTCTTC
TRBV7-9	TRBJ2-5	NA	NA	CSSSSAVETQYF	TGTTCCAGCAGCTCTGCAGTAGAGACCCAGTACTTC
TRBV19	TRBJ2-5	NA	NA	CASSMVPGQETQYF	TGTGCCAGTAGTATGGTGCCAGGACAAGAGACCCAGTACTTC
TRBV4-1	TRBJ2-7	NA	few	CASSQEASRYAYEQYF	TGCGCCAGCAGCCAAGAGGCCTCCAGGTACGCCTACGAGCAGTACTTC
TRBV4-3	TRBJ2-7	TRBD1	NA	CASSNRGGDEQYF	TGCGCCAGCAGTAACAGGGGTGGGGACGAGCAGTACTTC
TRBV29-1	TRBJ2-7	NA	NA	CSVSGSSYEQYF	TGCAGCGTTAGCGGAAGCTCCTACGAGCAGTACTTC
TRBV11-1	TRBJ2-3	TRBD1	few	CASSLDPGQADTQYF	TGTGCCAGCAGCTTAGATCCGGGACAGGCAGATACGCAGTATTTT
TRBV10-3	TRBJ1-2	NA	NA	CAIDAGNNYGYTF	TGTGCCATCGATGCCGGTAATAACTATGGCTACACCTTC
TRBV19	TRBJ2-1	TRBD2	NA	CASRVGTSGRPGEQFF	TGTGCCAGTAGAGTGGGGACTAGCGGGAGGCCCGGTGAGCAGTTCTTC